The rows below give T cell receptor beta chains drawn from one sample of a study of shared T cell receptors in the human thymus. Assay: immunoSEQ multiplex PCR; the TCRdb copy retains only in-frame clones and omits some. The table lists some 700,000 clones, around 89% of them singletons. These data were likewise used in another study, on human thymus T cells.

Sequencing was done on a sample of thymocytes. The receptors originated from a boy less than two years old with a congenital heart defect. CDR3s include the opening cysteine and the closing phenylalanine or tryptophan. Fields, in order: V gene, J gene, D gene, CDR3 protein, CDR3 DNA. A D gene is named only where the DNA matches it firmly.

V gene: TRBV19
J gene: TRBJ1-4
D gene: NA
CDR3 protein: CASSIDSQGGRKRWSTNEKLFF
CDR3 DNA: TGTGCCAGTAGTATAGATTCCCAGGGAGGTCGGAAAAGGTGGTCAACTAATGAAAAACTGTTTTTT

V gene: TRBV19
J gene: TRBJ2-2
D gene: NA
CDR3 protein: CASSPPYTGELFF
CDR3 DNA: TGTGCCAGTAGCCCTCCCTACACCGGGGAGCTGTTTTTT

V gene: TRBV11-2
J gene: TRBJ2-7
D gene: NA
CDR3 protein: CASSRGVSYEQYF
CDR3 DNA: TGTGCCAGCAGCCGCGGGGTGTCCTACGAGCAGTACTTC

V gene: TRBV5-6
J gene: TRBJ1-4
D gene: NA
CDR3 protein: CASRSRDTREKLFF
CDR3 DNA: TGTGCCAGCAGGTCCCGGGACACTCGTGAAAAACTGTTTTTT

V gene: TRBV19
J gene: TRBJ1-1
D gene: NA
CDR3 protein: CASRGQAGTEAFF
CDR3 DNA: TGTGCCAGCCGGGGTCAGGCAGGTACTGAAGCTTTCTTT

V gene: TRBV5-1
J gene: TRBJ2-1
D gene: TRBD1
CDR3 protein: CASSHLRDREDNEQFF
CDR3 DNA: TGCGCCAGCAGCCACCTCCGGGACAGGGAAGACAATGAGCAGTTCTTC

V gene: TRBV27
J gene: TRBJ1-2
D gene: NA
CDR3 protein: CASSLRGGYTF
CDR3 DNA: TGTGCCAGCAGTTTACGGGGAGGCTACACCTTC

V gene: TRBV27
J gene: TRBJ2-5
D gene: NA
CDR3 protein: CASSPPESGTQYF
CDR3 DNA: TGTGCCAGCAGTCCGCCGGAGAGTGGGACCCAGTACTTC

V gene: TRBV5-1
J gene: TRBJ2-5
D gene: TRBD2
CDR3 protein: CASNGLAYKETQYF
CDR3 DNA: TGCGCCAGCAACGGACTAGCCTACAAAGAGACCCAGTACTTC

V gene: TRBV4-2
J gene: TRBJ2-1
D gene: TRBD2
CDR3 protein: CASSQESGTSGLNEQFF
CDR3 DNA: TGTGCCAGCAGCCAAGAGTCCGGGACTAGCGGGTTGAATGAGCAGTTCTTC

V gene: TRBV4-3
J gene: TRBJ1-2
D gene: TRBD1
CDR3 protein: CASSQDWYEGAKDGYTF
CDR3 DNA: TGCGCCAGCAGCCAAGATTGGTACGAGGGGGCAAAGGATGGCTACACCTTC

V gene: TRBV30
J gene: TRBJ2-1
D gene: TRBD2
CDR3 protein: CAWSALAGAEQFF
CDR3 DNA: TGTGCCTGGAGTGCTCTAGCGGGTGCTGAGCAGTTCTTC

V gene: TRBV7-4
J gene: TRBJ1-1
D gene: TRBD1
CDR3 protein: CASSPKGQPNTEAFF
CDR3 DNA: TGTGCCAGCAGCCCAAAGGGACAGCCGAACACTGAAGCTTTCTTT

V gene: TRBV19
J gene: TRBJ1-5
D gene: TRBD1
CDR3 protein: CASSIRDSHYPQKLQPQHF
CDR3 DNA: TGTGCCAGTAGTATAAGGGACAGCCATTATCCGCAAAAACTCCAGCCCCAGCATTTT

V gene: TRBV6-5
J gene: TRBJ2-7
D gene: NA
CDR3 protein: CASSYRAGLGYEQYF
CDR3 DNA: TGTGCCAGCAGTTACCGTGCAGGGTTGGGGTACGAGCAGTACTTC

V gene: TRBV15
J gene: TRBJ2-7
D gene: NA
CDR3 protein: CATSRDGAGVSYEQYF
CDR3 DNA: TGTGCCACCAGCAGAGATGGGGCAGGGGTGTCCTACGAGCAGTACTTC

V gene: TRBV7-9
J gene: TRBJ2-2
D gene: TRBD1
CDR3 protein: CASSHPPGQGNTGELFF
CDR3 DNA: TGTGCCAGCAGCCACCCGCCGGGACAGGGAAACACCGGGGAGCTGTTTTTT

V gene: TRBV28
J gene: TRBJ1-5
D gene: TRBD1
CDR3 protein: CASSLGDRGSYQPQHF
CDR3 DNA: TGTGCCAGCAGTTTAGGAGACAGGGGGAGTTATCAGCCCCAGCATTTT